The 18 T cell receptor beta chains given below trace back to one sample, sequenced in a study of metastatic and nonmetastatic thyroid tumors. Before thyroid surgery, none of the patients had received any treatment. With MiXCR, TCRdb reprocessed the PCR reads. The table has about 5,300 clones, 30% to 45% seen once. Sequencing was performed on adjacent normal tissue. The receptors derive from a female donor with papillary thyroid cancer or a benign thyroid nodule (not recorded which). Some clones in this sample may be carry-over from other donors' samples.

This clone has a single count. This chain connects TRBV9 to TRBJ2-1, with 8 bases lining up with TRBD2. CDR1 is SGDLS, CDR2 YYNGEE, per germline. The CDR3 totals 14 residues. V shed 4 bases, J shed 10 bases, and the junction held 10 bases outside the gene matches. The CDR3 loop is CASSLQAGVSEQFF. CDR3 nucleotide sequence: TGTGCCAGCAGCCTCCAAGCGGGAGTAAGCGAGCAGTTCTTC. The variable domain in full, with the rest retrieved from reference TRBV9 and TRBJ2-1, is DSGVTQTPKHLITATGQRVTLRCSPRSGDLSVYWYQQSLDQGLQFLIQYYNGEERAKGNILERFSAQQFPDLHSELNLSSLELGDSALYFCASSLQAGVSEQFFGPGTRLTVL.

This clone is medium-sized. This CDR3 is also generated by other DNA sequences in the sample. This chain uses TRBV29-1 with TRBJ2-7, with D unresolved. The V end lost 3 bases, the J end lost 9 bases, and 15 bases lay between the germline ends. Germline lookup yields CDR1 SQVTM and CDR2 ANQGSEA. The CDR3 extends over 12 amino acids. The CDR3 sequence: CSVEFDTRGQYF. The CDR3 bases are TGCAGCGTTGAGTTTGACACGAGAGGGCAGTACTTC.

This clone came up a few times. Relative to the germline gene, one junction end is altered; a read error may explain this. The V gene is TRBV6-5, the J gene TRBJ2-7, with D possibly being TRBD2 (5 bases). Germline V gene sequence: CDR1 MNHEY, CDR2 SVGAGI. This CDR3 contains 17 residues. CDR3 in DNA: TGTGCCAGCATTTACGGCCGACTACGGACGGCCTCCTACGAGCAGTACTTC. Its protein product is CASIYGRLRTASYEQYF.

With regard to this clone: Other nucleotide sequences from this sample produce the same CDR3. V usage is TRBV11-2 and J usage is TRBJ2-7, with D possibly matching TRBD1 (6 bases). CDR3 length equals 16 residues. Trimming took 3 bases from V and 7 from J, leaving 22 bases between them. Germline CDR1 reads SGHAT; CDR2 reads FQNNGV. CDR3 sequence: CASSFRGGTTFGEQYF. CDR3 nucleotides: TGTGCCAGCAGCTTCCGTGGGGGCACCACTTTTGGGGAGCAGTACTTC.

J is TRBJ1-1 and V is TRBV5-1; the D is unclear. Germline loops: CDR1 SGHRS, CDR2 YFSETQ. The CDR3 loop spans 17 amino acids. Trimming took 0 bases from V and 0 from J, leaving 15 bases between them. CDR3 residues: CASSLGSHQAVNTEAFF. The DNA of the CDR3 is TGCGCCAGCAGCTTGGGGTCACATCAGGCGGTGAACACTGAAGCTTTCTTT.

The V call is TRBV28, the J call TRBJ2-7, with TRBD2 matching over 15 bases. CDR1 is MDHEN, CDR2 SYDVKM, per germline. This CDR3 is 19 amino acids long. Unmatched junction bases numbered 8, after V lost 2 bases and J lost 0 bases. The chain's CDR3 is CASSLPGLAGGPSSYEQYF. The CDR3 DNA reads as TGTGCCAGCAGTTTACCGGGACTAGCGGGAGGACCTAGCTCCTACGAGCAGTACTTC. Complete variable domain (other parts from reference TRBV28 and TRBJ2-7): DVKVTQSSRYLVKRTGEKVFLECVQDMDHENMFWYRQDPGLGLRLIYFSYDVKMKEKGDIPEGYSVSREKKERFSLILESASTNQTSMYLCASSLPGLAGGPSSYEQYFGPGTRLTVT.

The gene calls are TRBV7-3 and TRBJ2-1, with 10 bases identical to TRBD1. The length of the CDR3 is 14 residues. Unmatched junction bases numbered 7, after V lost 5 bases and J lost 9 bases. Germline CDR1 reads SGHTA; CDR2 reads FQGTGA. Written as DNA, the CDR3 is TGTGCCAGCAGCCCAGGGACAGGGGTTAGTGAGCAGTTCTTC. Its translation: CASSPGTGVSEQFF.

This clone appeared a few times. The V and J genes are TRBV12-3 or TRBV12-4 and TRBJ1-2; 12 bases match TRBD1. J lost 2 bases, V lost 6 bases, and 4 bases had no gene match. This CDR3 comprises 15 residues. CDR3 nucleotides: TGTGCCAGCAGCGGGACAGGGGGCGGGAACTATGGCTACACCTTC. It yields the protein CASSGTGGGNYGYTF.

The chain has TRBV20-1 and TRBJ2-3; 10 positions match TRBD2. The junction had 12 bases not matched to a gene; V was cut back by 1 base and J by 5 bases. CDR1 and CDR2 from the germline V gene are DFQATT and SNEGSKA (reference sequence). CDR3 size: 17 residues. The CDR3 is CSARVSGRLGPGDTQYF. The CDR3 DNA is TGCAGTGCTAGAGTTAGCGGGAGGTTGGGGCCGGGAGATACGCAGTATTTT.

The chain uses TRBV5-6 and TRBJ2-7; D unresolved. Germline V gives CDR1 SGHDT, CDR2 YYEEEE. This CDR3 region has 16 residues. V gave up 3 bases and J gave up 0 bases, with 16 bases separating them. CDR3 bases: TGTGCCAGCAGCTCATTGCCGGACCCGACCTCCTACGAGCAGTACTTC. Its translation: CASSSLPDPTSYEQYF.

This clone showed up just a few times. The V gene is TRBV27, the J gene TRBJ1-2, with D uncertain. The CDR3 has 13 residues. Trimming cost V 8 bases and J 0 bases, with 10 bases left between them. Germline loops: CDR1 MNHEY, CDR2 SMNVEV (reference sequence). The CDR3 sequence is CASAPHPNYGYTF. The CDR3 DNA sequence: TGTGCCAGCGCCCCCCACCCTAACTATGGCTACACCTTC.

This chain uses TRBV7-2 with TRBJ2-7, with a tentative D call TRBD2 (5 bases). Germline V lookup: CDR1 SGHTA, CDR2 FQGNSA. Trimming stripped 2 bases from V and 4 bases from J, with 15 bases between. CDR3 size: 15 residues. The CDR3 sequence: CASSLMTILAYEQYF. The DNA of the CDR3 is TGTGCCAGCAGCTTAATGACTATCTTAGCTTACGAGCAGTACTTC.

This clone was seen a single time. J is TRBJ2-3 and V is TRBV5-1; the D is unclear. V was pared by 7 bases and J by 2 bases, with 11 bases between. The CDR3 runs to 13 residues. From germline, CDR1 is SGHRS and CDR2 YFSETQ. The CDR3 here is CASRRRPTDTQYF. DNA for the CDR3: TGCGCCAGCCGGAGAAGACCCACAGATACGCAGTATTTT.

This chain uses TRBV2 with TRBJ2-7, with TRBD1 as a possible D gene (7 bases). This CDR3 comprises 14 residues. V dropped 7 bases and J dropped 3 bases, with 16 bases sitting between them. CDR1 and CDR2 from the germline V gene are SNHLY and FYNNEI. The CDR3 DNA is TGTGCCAGCACCTCAGGGGGGAAGTACTACGAGCAGTACTTC. Encoded protein: CASTSGGKYYEQYF.

The chain combines TRBV11-3 with TRBJ2-7, with D maybe TRBD2 (6 bases). CDR1 is SGHNT, CDR2 YENEEA, per germline. This CDR3 contains 15 residues. The ends were cut back, 1 base at V and 6 bases at J, with 16 bases in the middle. This CDR3 reads CASSLVGGDQGEQYF. The CDR3 coding sequence is TGTGCCAGCAGCTTAGTCGGAGGGGATCAGGGCGAGCAGTACTTC.

Points on this clone: A junction end diverges from the germline sequence, so it may reflect a read error. The chain is built from TRBV30 and TRBJ1-5; perhaps TRBD1 as D (5 bases). This CDR3 has 13 amino acids. Germline V gene lookup returns CDR1 GTSNPN and CDR2 SVGIG (reference sequence). The CDR3 sequence: CARSWGPGEPQHF. The CDR3 region has the DNA TGTGCCAGGAGTTGGGGACCGGGAGAGCCCCAGCATTTT.

V is TRBV11-1 and J is TRBJ1-1; 7 bases are shared with TRBD1. This CDR3 has 12 residues. Germline trimming cut 3 bases from V and 8 bases from J; bases unmatched to any gene: 3. The germline V gene has CDR1 SGHAT and CDR2 FQDESV (reference sequence). The CDR3 bases are TGTGCCAGCAGCTTTGGGACAGCCGAAGCTTTCTTT. Amino acids: CASSFGTAEAFF.

This clone was counted between two and nine times. The J gene is TRBJ1-1, the V gene TRBV27, with D possibly TRBD1 on 6 matching bases. Trimming stripped 6 bases from V and 1 base from J, with 12 bases between. Germline lookup yields CDR1 MNHEY and CDR2 SMNVEV (reference sequence). The CDR3 contains 14 residues. The CDR3 here is CASRPWGANTEAFF. Here the CDR3 DNA reads TGTGCCAGCAGGCCCTGGGGGGCGAACACTGAAGCTTTCTTT.